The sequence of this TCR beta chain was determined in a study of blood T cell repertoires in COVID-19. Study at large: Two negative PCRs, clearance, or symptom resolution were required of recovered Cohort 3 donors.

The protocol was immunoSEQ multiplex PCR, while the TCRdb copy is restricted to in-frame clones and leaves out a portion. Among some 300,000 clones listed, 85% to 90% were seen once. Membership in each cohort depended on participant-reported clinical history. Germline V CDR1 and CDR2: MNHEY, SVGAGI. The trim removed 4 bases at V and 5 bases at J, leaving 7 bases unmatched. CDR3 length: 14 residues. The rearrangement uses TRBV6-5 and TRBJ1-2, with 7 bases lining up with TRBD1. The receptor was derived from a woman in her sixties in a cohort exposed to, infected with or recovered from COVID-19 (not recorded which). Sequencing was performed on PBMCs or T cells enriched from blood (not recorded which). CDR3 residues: CASSSKGALYGYTF. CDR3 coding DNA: TGTGCCAGCAGTTCTAAGGGGGCTTTATATGGCTACACCTTC.